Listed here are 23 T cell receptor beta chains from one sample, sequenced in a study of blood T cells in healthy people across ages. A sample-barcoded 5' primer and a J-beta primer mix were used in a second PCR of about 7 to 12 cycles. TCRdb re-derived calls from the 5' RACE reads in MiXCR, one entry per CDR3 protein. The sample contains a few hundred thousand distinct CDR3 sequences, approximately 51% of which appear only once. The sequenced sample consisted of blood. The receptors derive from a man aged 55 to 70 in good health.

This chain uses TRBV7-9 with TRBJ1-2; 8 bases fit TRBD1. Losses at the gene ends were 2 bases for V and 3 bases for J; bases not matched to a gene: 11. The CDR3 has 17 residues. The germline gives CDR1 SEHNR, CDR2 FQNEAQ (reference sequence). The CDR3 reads CASSLTLGGQGDYGYTF. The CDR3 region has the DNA TGTGCCAGCAGCTTAACCCTGGGTGGACAGGGAGACTATGGCTACACCTTC. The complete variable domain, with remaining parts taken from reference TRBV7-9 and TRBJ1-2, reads DTGVSQNPRHKITKRGQNVTFRCDPISEHNRLYWYRQTLGQGPEFLTYFQNEAQLEKSRLLSDRFSAERPKGSFSTLEIQRTEQGDSAMYLCASSLTLGGQGDYGYTFGSGTRLTVV.

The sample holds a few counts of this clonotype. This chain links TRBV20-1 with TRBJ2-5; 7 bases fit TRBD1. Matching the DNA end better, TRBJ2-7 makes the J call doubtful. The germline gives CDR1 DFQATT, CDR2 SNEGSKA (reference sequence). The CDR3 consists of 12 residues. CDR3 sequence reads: CSAGDSTYEQYF. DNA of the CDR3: TGCAGTGCAGGGGACAGCACCTACGAGCAGTACTTC.

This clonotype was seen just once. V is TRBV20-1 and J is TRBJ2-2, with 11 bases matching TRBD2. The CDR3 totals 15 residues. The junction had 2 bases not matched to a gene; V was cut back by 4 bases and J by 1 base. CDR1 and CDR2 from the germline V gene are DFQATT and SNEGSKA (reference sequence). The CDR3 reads CSATGTSGNTGELFF. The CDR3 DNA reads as TGCAGTGCTACCGGGACTAGCGGGAACACCGGGGAGCTGTTTTTT.

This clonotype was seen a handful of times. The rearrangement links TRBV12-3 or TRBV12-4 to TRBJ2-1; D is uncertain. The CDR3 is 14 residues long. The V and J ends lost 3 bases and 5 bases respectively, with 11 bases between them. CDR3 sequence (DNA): TGTGCCAGCAGTTTCCAGGTACAGAACAATGAGCAGTTCTTC. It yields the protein CASSFQVQNNEQFF.

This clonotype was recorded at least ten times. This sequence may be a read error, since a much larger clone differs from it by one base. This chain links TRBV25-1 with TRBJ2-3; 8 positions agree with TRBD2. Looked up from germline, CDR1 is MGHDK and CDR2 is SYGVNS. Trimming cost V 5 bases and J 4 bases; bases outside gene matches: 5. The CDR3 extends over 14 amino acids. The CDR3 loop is CASSFGGAADTQYF. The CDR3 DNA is TGTGCCAGCAGTTTCGGGGGGGCCGCAGATACGCAGTATTTT.

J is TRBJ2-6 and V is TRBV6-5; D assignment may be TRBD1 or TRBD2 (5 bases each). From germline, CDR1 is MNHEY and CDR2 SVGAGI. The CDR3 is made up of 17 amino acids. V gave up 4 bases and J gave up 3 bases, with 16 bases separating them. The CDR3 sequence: CASSSRRAGSGANVLTF. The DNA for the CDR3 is TGTGCCAGCAGTTCCCGCAGGGCGGGCAGTGGGGCCAACGTCCTGACTTTC.

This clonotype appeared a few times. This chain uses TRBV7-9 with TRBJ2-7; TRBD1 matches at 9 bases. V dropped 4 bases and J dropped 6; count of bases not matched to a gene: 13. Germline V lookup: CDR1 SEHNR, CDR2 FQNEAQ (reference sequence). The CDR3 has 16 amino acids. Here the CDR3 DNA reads TGTGCCAGCAGCTCAAAGTCCGGGACAGGGTCGGGCGAGCAGTACTTC. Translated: CASSSKSGTGSGEQYF.

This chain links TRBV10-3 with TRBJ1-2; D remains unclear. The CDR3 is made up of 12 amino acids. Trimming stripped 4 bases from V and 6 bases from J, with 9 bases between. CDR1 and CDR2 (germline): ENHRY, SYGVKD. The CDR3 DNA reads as TGTGCCATCAGTGCCCTCCAGGATGGCTACACCTTC. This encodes CAISALQDGYTF.

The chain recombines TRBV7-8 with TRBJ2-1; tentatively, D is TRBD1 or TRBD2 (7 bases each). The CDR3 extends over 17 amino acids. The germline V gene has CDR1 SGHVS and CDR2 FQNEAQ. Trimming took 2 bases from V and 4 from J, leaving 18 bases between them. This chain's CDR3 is CASSLKMRGGQYNEQFF. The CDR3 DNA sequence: TGTGCCAGCAGCTTAAAAATGAGGGGGGGACAGTACAATGAGCAGTTCTTC.

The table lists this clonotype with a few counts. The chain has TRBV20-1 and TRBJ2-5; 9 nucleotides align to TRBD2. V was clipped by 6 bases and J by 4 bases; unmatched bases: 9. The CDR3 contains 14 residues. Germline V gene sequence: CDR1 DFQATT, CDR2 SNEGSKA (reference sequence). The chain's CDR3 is CSAPTSGRGETQYF. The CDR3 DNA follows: TGCAGTGCCCCAACTAGCGGGCGAGGAGAGACCCAGTACTTC.

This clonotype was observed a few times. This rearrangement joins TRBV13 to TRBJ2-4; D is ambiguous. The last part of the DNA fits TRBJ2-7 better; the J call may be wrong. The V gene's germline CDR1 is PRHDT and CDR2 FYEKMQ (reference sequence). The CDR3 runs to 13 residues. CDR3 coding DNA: TGTGCCAGCAGCTTGGGCAGGATCTACGAGCAGTACTTC. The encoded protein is CASSLGRIYEQYF.

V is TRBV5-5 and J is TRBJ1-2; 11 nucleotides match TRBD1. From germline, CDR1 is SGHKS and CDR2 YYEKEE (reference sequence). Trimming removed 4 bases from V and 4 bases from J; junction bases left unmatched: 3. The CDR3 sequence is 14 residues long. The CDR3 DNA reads TGTGCCAGCAGCCAGGACAGGGGGCCCTATGGCTACACCTTC. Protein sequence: CASSQDRGPYGYTF. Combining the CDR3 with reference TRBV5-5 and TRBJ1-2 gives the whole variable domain DAGVTQSPTHLIKTRGQQVTLRCSPISGHKSVSWYQQVLGQGPQFIFQYYEKEERGRGNFPDRFSARQFPNYSSELNVNALLLGDSALYLCASSQDRGPYGYTFGSGTRLTVV.

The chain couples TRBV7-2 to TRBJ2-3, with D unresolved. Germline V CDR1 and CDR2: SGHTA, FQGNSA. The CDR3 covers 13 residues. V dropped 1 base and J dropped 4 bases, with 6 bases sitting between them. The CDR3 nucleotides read TGTGCCAGCAGCTTAGGTCTCCCAGATACGCAGTATTTT. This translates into CASSLGLPDTQYF.

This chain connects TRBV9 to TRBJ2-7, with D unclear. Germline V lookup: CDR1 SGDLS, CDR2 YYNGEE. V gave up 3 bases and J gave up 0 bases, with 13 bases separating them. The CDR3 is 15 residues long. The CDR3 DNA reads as TGTGCCAGCAGCGAAAGTGGCCTCAGCTCCTACGAGCAGTACTTC. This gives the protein CASSESGLSSYEQYF.

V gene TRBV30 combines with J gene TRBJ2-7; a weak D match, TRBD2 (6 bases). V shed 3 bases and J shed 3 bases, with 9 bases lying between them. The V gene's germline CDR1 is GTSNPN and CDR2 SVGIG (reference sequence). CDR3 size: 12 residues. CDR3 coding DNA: TGTGCCTGGAGCTCCGGGGGCTACGAGCAGTACTTC. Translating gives CAWSSGGYEQYF.

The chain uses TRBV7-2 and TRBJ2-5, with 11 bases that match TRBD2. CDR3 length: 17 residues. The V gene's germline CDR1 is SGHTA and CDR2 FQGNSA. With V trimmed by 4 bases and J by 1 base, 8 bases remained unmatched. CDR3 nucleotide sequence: TGTGCCAGCAGCTGGTTTAAGCTAGCGGGGGGCCAAGAGACCCAGTACTTC. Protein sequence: CASSWFKLAGGQETQYF. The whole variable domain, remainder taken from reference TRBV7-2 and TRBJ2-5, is GAGVSQSPSNKVTEKGKDVELRCDPISGHTALYWYRQSLGQGLEFLIYFQGNSAPDKSGLPSDRFSAERTGGSVSTLTIQRTQQEDSAVYLCASSWFKLAGGQETQYFGPGTRLLVL.

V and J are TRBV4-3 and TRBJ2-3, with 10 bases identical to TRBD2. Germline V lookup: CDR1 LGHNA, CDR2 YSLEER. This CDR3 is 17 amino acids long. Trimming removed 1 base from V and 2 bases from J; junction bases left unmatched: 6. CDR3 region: CASSQGPSGRLTDTQYF. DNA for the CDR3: TGCGCCAGCAGCCAAGGTCCTAGCGGGAGACTCACAGATACGCAGTATTTT.

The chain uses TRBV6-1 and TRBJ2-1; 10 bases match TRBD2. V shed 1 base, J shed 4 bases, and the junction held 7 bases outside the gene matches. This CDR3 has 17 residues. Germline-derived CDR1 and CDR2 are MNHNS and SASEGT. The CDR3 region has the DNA TGTGCCAGCAGTGAAGGGCTTACTAGCGGGGTATACAATGAGCAGTTCTTC. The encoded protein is CASSEGLTSGVYNEQFF.

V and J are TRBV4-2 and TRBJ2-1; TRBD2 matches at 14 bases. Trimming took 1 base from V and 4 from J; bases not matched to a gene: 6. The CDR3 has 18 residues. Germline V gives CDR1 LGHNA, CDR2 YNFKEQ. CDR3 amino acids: CASSQGLAGGPRYNEQFF. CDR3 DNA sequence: TGTGCCAGCAGCCAAGGACTAGCGGGAGGGCCCAGGTACAATGAGCAGTTCTTC.

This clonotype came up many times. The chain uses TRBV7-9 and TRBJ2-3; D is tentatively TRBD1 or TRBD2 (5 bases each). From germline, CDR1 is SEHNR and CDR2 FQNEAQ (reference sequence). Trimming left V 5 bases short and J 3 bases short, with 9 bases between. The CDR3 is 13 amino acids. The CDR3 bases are TGTGCCAGCAGCCGGGGCGGGACAGATACGCAGTATTTT. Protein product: CASSRGGTDTQYF.

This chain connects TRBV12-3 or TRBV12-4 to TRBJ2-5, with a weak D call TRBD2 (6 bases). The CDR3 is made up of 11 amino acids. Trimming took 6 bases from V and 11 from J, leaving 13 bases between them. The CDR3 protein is CASSRSGPQYF. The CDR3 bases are TGTGCCAGCAGCCGAAGCGGGCCGCAGTACTTC.

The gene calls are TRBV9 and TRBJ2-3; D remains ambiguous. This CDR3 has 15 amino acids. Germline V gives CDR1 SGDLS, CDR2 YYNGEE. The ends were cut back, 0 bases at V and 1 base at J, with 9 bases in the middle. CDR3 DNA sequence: TGTGCCAGCAGCGTAGTACCTCAGGGCACAGATACGCAGTATTTT. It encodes CASSVVPQGTDTQYF.

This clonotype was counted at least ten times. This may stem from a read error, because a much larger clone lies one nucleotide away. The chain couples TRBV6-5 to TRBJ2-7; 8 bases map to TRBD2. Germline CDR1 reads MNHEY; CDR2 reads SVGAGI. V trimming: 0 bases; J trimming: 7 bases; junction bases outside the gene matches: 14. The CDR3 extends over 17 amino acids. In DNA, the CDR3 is TGTGCCAGCAGTTACTCACCCCTTAGCGGGGTCTACAATGAGCAGTACTTC. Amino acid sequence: CASSYSPLSGVYNEQYF.